The sample holds a few counts of the clone carrying this T cell receptor beta chain. Its target is not known. This sample stems from a study of OX40 agonist ivuxolimab in advanced cancers. Overall study results and limits: There were also nonresponders showing low normalized T-cell clonal expansion.

The repertoire was sequenced with immunoSEQ multiplex PCR; TCRdb's copy has only in-frame clones and lacks some. Here the sample spans more than 75,000 clones, around four fifths being singletons. CDR3 length: 11 amino acids. Looked up from germline, CDR1 is SQVTM and CDR2 is ANQGSEA. Trimming took 1 base from V and 5 from J, leaving 4 bases between them. This clonotype was sampled from an adult with an advanced solid tumor such as melanoma, head and neck, liver or kidney cancer. Source: CD4+ or CD8+ T cells sorted from blood, taken in a trial of the OX40 agonist ivuxolimab. This chain links TRBV29-1 with TRBJ2-3, with D unclear. This CDR3 is CSVEAGDTQYF. The CDR3, as DNA: TGCAGCGTTGAAGCGGGAGATACGCAGTATTTT.